A single T cell receptor beta chain is shown here with its context. Germline CDR1 is LGHDT and CDR2 is YNNKEL (reference sequence). The CDR3 covers 14 residues. Between the trimmed V and J ends, which lost 0 bases and 1 base, there was a span of 6 bases. The data are from a study of blood T cell repertoires in COVID-19. The protocol was immunoSEQ multiplex PCR, while the TCRdb copy is restricted to in-frame clones and leaves out a portion. The profile shows 250,000 or so clones, approximately 90% of them singletons. Sequenced input: PBMCs or T cells enriched from blood (not recorded which). This TCR was sampled from a woman in her 30s with acute COVID-19. The rearrangement joins TRBV3-1 (or the pseudogene TRBV3-2) to TRBJ1-2; D is uncertain. CDR3 region: CASSQENGNYGYTF. The CDR3 region has the DNA TGTGCCAGCAGCCAAGAGAACGGTAACTATGGCTACACCTTC.